This T cell receptor beta chain was captured by sequencing in a study of T-cell reconstitution after alpha-beta-depleted transplantation in children. Germline V gene data show CDR1 as SEHNR and CDR2 as FQNEAQ (reference sequence). The CDR3 extends over 15 amino acids. Trimming pared 0 bases from V and 5 bases from J, leaving 13 bases between. Unique molecular identifiers tagged the TCRbeta library. TCRdb ran MiXCR on the PCR reads and lists one entry per CDR3 protein. This sample carries roughly 220,000 distinct CDR3 sequences, approximately 12% of them seen once, and the ten largest clones take 2.6%. This clonotype was recorded at least ten times.

This clonotype was sampled from a human donor who donated a stem cell graft to a child with acute lymphoblastic leukemia. The chain couples TRBV7-9 to TRBJ2-5; D possibly uses TRBD1 or TRBD2 (5 bases each). The sample here was PBMCs from the stem cell graft donor, taken from the stem cell graft. CDR3 in DNA: TGTGCCAGCAGCTTAGCGCTCGGGACGGGGGAGACCCAGTACTTC. Translating gives CASSLALGTGETQYF.